One sample yielded the 15 T cell receptor beta chains listed below, sequenced in a study of T cell responses to AZD1222 COVID-19 vaccine. TCRdb's copy holds only in-frame clones and misses some; the assay was immunoSEQ multiplex PCR. The data hold about 140,000 clones, with 92% observed a single time. This material consisted of peripheral blood, taken 28 days after the second AZD1222 dose. The receptors come from an adult who received the AZD1222 COVID-19 vaccine.

The rearrangement links TRBV27 to TRBJ2-2; weak D call: TRBD2 (5 bases). Trimming left V 3 bases short and J 3 bases short, with 17 bases between. The CDR3 length is 17 residues. In germline, CDR1 is MNHEY, CDR2 SMNVEV (reference sequence). The DNA of the CDR3 is TGTGCCAGCAGTTTTTTGGGAGAGCGGCCTTACACCGGGGAGCTGTTTTTT. The encoded protein is CASSFLGERPYTGELFF.

The chain links TRBV28 to TRBJ1-1; tentatively, D is TRBD1 (5 bases). This CDR3 is built from 13 residues. The germline CDR1 and CDR2 sequences are MDHEN and SYDVKM. V was shortened by 2 bases and J by 4 bases, with 8 bases between the two germline ends. The CDR3 protein is CASSLIGGTEAFF. CDR3 in DNA: TGTGCCAGCAGTTTAATCGGGGGCACTGAAGCTTTCTTT.

The chain is built from TRBV2 and TRBJ1-5; D perhaps matches TRBD1 (5 bases). The CDR3 spans 14 residues. V gave up 6 bases and J gave up 4 bases, with 13 bases separating them. The germline V gene has CDR1 SNHLY and CDR2 FYNNEI. CDR3 sequence reads: CASRPSSGNQPQHF. CDR3 bases: TGTGCCAGCAGACCCTCCTCAGGGAATCAGCCCCAGCATTTT.

This chain links TRBV2 with TRBJ1-5, with D uncertain. Germline lookup yields CDR1 SNHLY and CDR2 FYNNEI. The CDR3 runs 15 residues. V was pared by 5 bases and J by 4 bases, with 15 bases between. CDR3 sequence (DNA): TGTGCCAGCAGTATGTTAGCTGCCGCTAATCAGCCCCAGCATTTT. Translation gives CASSMLAAANQPQHF.

The V and J genes are TRBV7-3 and TRBJ2-7; no reliable D call. CDR3 size: 14 residues. V gave up 5 bases and J gave up 7 bases, with 18 bases separating them. Germline CDR1 and CDR2: SGHTA and FQGTGA. The CDR3 sequence is CASSPRVADTEQYF. In nucleotides, the CDR3 is TGTGCCAGCAGCCCGCGTGTCGCGGATACGGAGCAGTACTTC.

This chain links TRBV2 with TRBJ2-7; D is ambiguous. This CDR3 is 13 amino acids long. Germline V gene lookup returns CDR1 SNHLY and CDR2 FYNNEI. V was shortened by 7 bases and J by 4 bases, with 14 bases between the two germline ends. Written as DNA, the CDR3 is TGTGCCAGCAAGTTGGACCGTGCGTACGAGCAGTACTTC. Amino acid sequence: CASKLDRAYEQYF.

In nucleotides, the CDR3 is TGTGCCAGTGTAAGGGGGCGCGGCGACACTGAAGCTTTCTTT. Translated: CASVRGRGDTEAFF. The genes are TRBV19 and TRBJ1-1; 7 nucleotides line up with TRBD1. The J segment lost 3 bases and the V segment lost 8 bases, leaving 9 bases of the junction unmatched. The CDR3 runs to 14 residues. Germline CDR1 reads LNHDA; CDR2 reads SQIVND (reference sequence).

V and J are TRBV5-1 and TRBJ1-1; D is possibly TRBD1 (5 bases). Between the trimmed V and J ends, which lost 0 bases and 0 bases, there was a span of 9 bases. The CDR3 totals 15 residues. Germline V gene data show CDR1 as SGHRS and CDR2 as YFSETQ. The CDR3 loop is CASSLAGGMNTEAFF. The DNA of the CDR3 is TGCGCCAGCAGCTTGGCCGGGGGGATGAACACTGAAGCTTTCTTT.

The chain uses TRBV6-5 and TRBJ2-2, with a weak D call TRBD2 (5 bases). V was clipped by 6 bases and J by 2 bases, with 13 bases between them. Looked up from germline, CDR1 is MNHEY and CDR2 is SVGAGI. The CDR3 has 15 amino acids. The CDR3 nucleotides read TGTGCCAGCAGGAACACCGGGAAAAACACCGGGGAGCTGTTTTTT. Translation gives CASRNTGKNTGELFF.

The chain combines TRBV5-6 with TRBJ2-7; D call uncertain. The CDR3 length is 13 residues. Trimming pared 1 base from V and 0 bases from J, leaving 5 bases between. In germline, CDR1 is SGHDT, CDR2 YYEEEE. The DNA of the CDR3 is TGTGCCAGCAGCTTGTCCCACTCCTACGAGCAGTACTTC. Its protein is CASSLSHSYEQYF.

As concerns this clone: Other DNA variants within this sample encode the same CDR3. The chain has TRBV19 and TRBJ1-1; TRBD1 matches at 7 bases. Germline CDR1 is LNHDA and CDR2 is SQIVND (reference sequence). The CDR3 extends over 13 amino acids. Germline trimming cut 3 bases from V and 5 bases from J; bases unmatched to any gene: 3. The CDR3 loop is CASSIRGNTEAFF. The CDR3 coding sequence is TGTGCCAGTAGTATCAGGGGGAATACTGAAGCTTTCTTT.

CDR3 nucleotides: TGTGCCAGCAGTTTACGGGCCGCGAACACTGAAGCTTTCTTT. Its translation is CASSLRAANTEAFF. The genes are TRBV28 and TRBJ1-1, with no clear D. V lost 2 bases, J lost 1 base, and 8 bases lay in between. Germline V CDR1 and CDR2: MDHEN, SYDVKM. This CDR3 spans 14 amino acids.

The genes are TRBV5-1 and TRBJ1-2; D is uncertain. This CDR3 contains 12 residues. Trimming stripped 0 bases from V and 3 bases from J, with 3 bases between. Germline CDR1 is SGHRS and CDR2 is YFSETQ. CDR3 region: CASSLGDYGYTF. CDR3 bases: TGCGCCAGCAGCTTGGGGGACTATGGCTACACCTTC.

The chain is built from TRBV12-1 and TRBJ2-7. TRBV12-1 is recorded as a pseudogene. The CDR3 runs 16 residues. The CDR3 loop is CASSFAGLTNSYEQYF. CDR3 nucleotide sequence: TGTGCCAGCAGCTTTGCTGGGCTAACTAACTCCTACGAGCAGTACTTC.

In regard to this clone: This CDR3 is also generated by other DNA sequences in the sample. The gene calls are TRBV5-4 and TRBJ2-7, with 12 nucleotides matching TRBD2. Germline V gene lookup returns CDR1 SGHNT and CDR2 YYREEE (reference sequence). V dropped 4 bases and J dropped 3; count of bases not matched to a gene: 8. This CDR3 region has 16 residues. CDR3 in amino acids: CASSPAGTSGLYEQYF. CDR3 bases: TGTGCCAGCAGCCCGGCCGGGACTAGCGGGCTCTACGAGCAGTACTTC.